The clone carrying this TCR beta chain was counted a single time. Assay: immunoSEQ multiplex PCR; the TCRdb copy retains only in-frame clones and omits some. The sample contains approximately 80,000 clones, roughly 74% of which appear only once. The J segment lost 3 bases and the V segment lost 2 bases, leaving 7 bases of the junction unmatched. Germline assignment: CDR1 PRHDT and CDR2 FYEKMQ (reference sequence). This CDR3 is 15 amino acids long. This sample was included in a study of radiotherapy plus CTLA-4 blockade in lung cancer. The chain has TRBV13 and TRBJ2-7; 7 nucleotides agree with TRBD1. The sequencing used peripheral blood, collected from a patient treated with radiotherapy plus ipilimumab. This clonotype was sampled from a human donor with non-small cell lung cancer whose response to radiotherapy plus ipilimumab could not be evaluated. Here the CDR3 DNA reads TGTGCCAGCAGCTTAAGGCAAGGGGGCGTCTACGAGCAGTACTTC. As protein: CASSLRQGGVYEQYF.